The next 10 T cell receptor beta chains were all read from a single sample in a study of blood T cells in healthy people across ages. Sample-barcoded 5' priming and a J-beta primer mix drove a second PCR of roughly 6 to 12 cycles. One entry per CDR3 protein, called by TCRdb with MiXCR from the 5' RACE reads. Of about 1.4 million distinct CDR3 sequences in the sample, approximately 59% were seen once. The sample taken for sequencing was blood. Receptors were obtained from a man between 18 and 29 years old in good health.

This sequence joins TRBV12-3 or TRBV12-4 and TRBJ1-2; D may be TRBD1 (6 bases). The CDR3 runs to 15 residues. Trimming left V 5 bases short and J 0 bases short, with 13 bases between. This CDR3 is CASSSSRTANYGYTF. The CDR3 DNA reads as TGTGCCAGCAGTAGTTCTAGGACAGCTAACTATGGCTACACCTTC.

This clonotype has only one observation. The CDR3 coding sequence is TGTGCTAGCGGACAGGGGGAACTTCAGGAGCTGTTTTTT. Translated, it gives CASGQGELQELFF. The V and J genes are TRBV12-5 and TRBJ2-2; 10 nucleotides agree with TRBD1. Germline-derived CDR1 and CDR2 are LGHNT and FRNRAP. The ends lost 9 bases at V and 10 bases at J; junction bases unmatched: 8. This CDR3 contains 13 residues.

The rearrangement links TRBV12-3 or TRBV12-4 to TRBJ2-5; tentative D call: TRBD1 (6 bases). CDR3 length equals 15 residues. Trimming left V 7 bases short and J 4 bases short, with 19 bases between. CDR3 bases: TGTGCCAGCACCCTGGGTTCAGGGGCGGGAGAGACCCAGTACTTC. Translation gives CASTLGSGAGETQYF.

The chain employs TRBV19 and TRBJ2-6, with TRBD1 matching 7 bases. The V segment lost 7 bases and the J segment 2 bases; nucleotides outside the gene matches: 11. The CDR3 loop spans 17 amino acids. The germline CDR1 and CDR2 sequences are LNHDA and SQIVND (reference sequence). The DNA of the CDR3 is TGTGCCAGTACTGATCCAGGGGGTATTACTGGGGCCAACGTCCTGACTTTC. Translation: CASTDPGGITGANVLTF.

V gene TRBV6-5 combines with J gene TRBJ1-1; 12 bases align to TRBD1. Per germline, CDR1 MNHEY and CDR2 SVGAGI. This CDR3 comprises 15 residues. V gave up 3 bases and J gave up 6 bases; unmatched junction bases: 5. The CDR3 DNA follows: TGTGCCAGCAGTTATTCGTGGGACAGGGGGCCTGAAGCTTTCTTT. As protein: CASSYSWDRGPEAFF.

The chain is built from TRBV6-2 or TRBV6-3 and TRBJ2-5, with D perhaps matching TRBD1 (7 bases). Trimming stripped 7 bases from V and 11 bases from J, with 26 bases between. Germline V gives CDR1 MNHEY, CDR2 SVGEGT. The CDR3 sequence is 15 residues long. CDR3: CASTQTGRFYNEQYF. The DNA for the CDR3 is TGTGCCAGCACCCAGACAGGGAGGTTCTACAATGAGCAGTACTTC.

The chain employs TRBV28 and TRBJ2-1, with D perhaps TRBD2 (6 bases). The CDR3 is 16 residues long. V dropped 6 bases and J dropped 0 bases, with 15 bases sitting between them. Germline V gene lookup returns CDR1 MDHEN and CDR2 SYDVKM. CDR3 sequence (DNA): TGTGCCAGCAGCCGTAGCGGTTGCCGCTCCTACAATGAGCAGTTCTTC. It specifies CASSRSGCRSYNEQFF.

This chain's CDR3 is CASSTRQGVNTEAFF. The DNA of the CDR3 is TGTGCCAGCAGCACCCGACAGGGGGTGAACACTGAAGCTTTCTTT. The V call is TRBV7-2, the J call TRBJ1-1; 9 nucleotides line up with TRBD1. The V gene end was trimmed by 5 bases and the J gene end by 0 bases; junction bases not matched to a gene: 4. This CDR3 spans 15 amino acids. Germline V gene data show CDR1 as SGHTA and CDR2 as FQGNSA.

This clonotype has a handful of counts. The chain links TRBV6-5 to TRBJ2-5; D perhaps matches TRBD2 (5 bases). Trimming left V 5 bases short and J 5 bases short, with 18 bases between. The CDR3 extends over 15 amino acids. CDR1 MNHEY and CDR2 SVGAGI come from the germline V gene. CDR3 sequence: CASSQSWTRGETQYF. The CDR3 DNA reads TGTGCCAGCAGTCAGTCCTGGACCCGCGGGGAGACCCAGTACTTC.

This chain links TRBV6-5 with TRBJ1-2; 8 positions match TRBD1. The CDR3 consists of 14 residues. Germline CDR1 and CDR2: MNHEY and SVGAGI. J gave up 7 bases and V 4 bases, and 8 bases lay outside the gene matches. The CDR3 sequence is CASSFLGQGGGYTF. The CDR3 DNA sequence: TGTGCCAGCAGTTTCCTTGGACAGGGAGGTGGCTACACCTTC.